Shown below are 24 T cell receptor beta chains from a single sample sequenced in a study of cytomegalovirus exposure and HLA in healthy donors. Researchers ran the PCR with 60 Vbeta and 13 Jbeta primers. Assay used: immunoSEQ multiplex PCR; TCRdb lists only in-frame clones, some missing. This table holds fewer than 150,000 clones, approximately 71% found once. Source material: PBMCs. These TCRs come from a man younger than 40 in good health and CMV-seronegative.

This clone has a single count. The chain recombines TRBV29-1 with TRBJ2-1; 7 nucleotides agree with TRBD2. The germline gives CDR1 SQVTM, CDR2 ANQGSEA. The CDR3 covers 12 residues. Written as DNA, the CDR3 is TGCAGTGCCTCGCGGGAGAGGTATGAGCAGTTCTTC. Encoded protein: CSASRERYEQFF.

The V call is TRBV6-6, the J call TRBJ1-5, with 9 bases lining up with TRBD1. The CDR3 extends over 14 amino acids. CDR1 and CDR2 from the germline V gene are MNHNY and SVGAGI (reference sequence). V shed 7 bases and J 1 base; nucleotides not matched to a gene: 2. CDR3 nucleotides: TGTGCCAGCACTGGACAGGGGAGCAATCAGCCCCAGCATTTT. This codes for CASTGQGSNQPQHF.

CDR3 DNA: TGTGCCAGCAGTAACACCGATAGCAATCAGCCCCAGCATTTT. It specifies CASSNTDSNQPQHF. The rearrangement links TRBV2 to TRBJ1-5; D unresolved. CDR3 size: 14 residues. Germline CDR1 SNHLY, CDR2 FYNNEI. V gave up 5 bases and J gave up 0 bases, with 8 bases separating them.

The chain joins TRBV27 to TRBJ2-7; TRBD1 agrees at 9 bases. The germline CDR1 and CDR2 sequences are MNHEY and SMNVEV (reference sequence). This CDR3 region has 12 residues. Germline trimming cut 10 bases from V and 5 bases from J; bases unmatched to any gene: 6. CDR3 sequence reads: CATRQGGDEQYF. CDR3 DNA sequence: TGTGCCACCCGACAGGGGGGCGACGAGCAGTACTTC.

As DNA, the CDR3 is TGTGCCAGCAGTGAAGGGGCGGGGGGGATGGAGACCCAGTACTTC. Amino acid sequence: CASSEGAGGMETQYF. The chain joins TRBV6-1 to TRBJ2-5; TRBD2 matches 9 bases. The CDR3 is 15 amino acids. The V segment lost 1 base and the J segment 5 bases; nucleotides outside the gene matches: 5. Germline CDR1 reads MNHNS; CDR2 reads SASEGT.

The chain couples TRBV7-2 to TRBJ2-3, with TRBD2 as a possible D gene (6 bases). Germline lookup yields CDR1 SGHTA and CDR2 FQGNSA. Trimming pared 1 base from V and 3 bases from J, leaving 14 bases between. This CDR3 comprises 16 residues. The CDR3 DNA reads TGTGCCAGCAGCTTAGATGGGGGGAGGCGAACAGATACGCAGTATTTT. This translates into CASSLDGGRRTDTQYF.

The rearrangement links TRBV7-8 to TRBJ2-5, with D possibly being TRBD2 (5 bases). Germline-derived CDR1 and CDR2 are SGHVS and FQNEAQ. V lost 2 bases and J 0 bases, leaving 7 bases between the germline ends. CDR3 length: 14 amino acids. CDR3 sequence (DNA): TGTGCCAGCAGCTTAAGGAGGTACCAAGAGACCCAGTACTTC. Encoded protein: CASSLRRYQETQYF.

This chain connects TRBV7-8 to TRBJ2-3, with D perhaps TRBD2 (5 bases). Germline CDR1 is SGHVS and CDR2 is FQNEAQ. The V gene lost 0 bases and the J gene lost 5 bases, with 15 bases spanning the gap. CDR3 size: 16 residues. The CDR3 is CASSLAAARGGDTQYF. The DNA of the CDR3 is TGTGCCAGCAGCTTAGCGGCGGCCAGAGGAGGAGATACGCAGTATTTT.

The DNA for the CDR3 is TGTGCCAGCAGCCAAAGGGTTGGACAGGGGGAGACTGAAGCTTTCTTT. Its translation: CASSQRVGQGETEAFF. J is TRBJ1-1 and V is TRBV14, with 10 bases fitting TRBD1. Germline assignment: CDR1 SGHDN and CDR2 FVKESK. J gave up 5 bases and V 2 bases, and 8 bases lay outside the gene matches. The CDR3 runs 16 residues.

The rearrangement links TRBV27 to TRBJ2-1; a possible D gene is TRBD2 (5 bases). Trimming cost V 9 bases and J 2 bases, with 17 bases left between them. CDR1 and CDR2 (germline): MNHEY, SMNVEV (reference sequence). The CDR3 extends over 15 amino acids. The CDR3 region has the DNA TGTGCCAGTTTAAAGAGGGTTTTTACCTACAATGAGCAGTTCTTC. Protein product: CASLKRVFTYNEQFF.

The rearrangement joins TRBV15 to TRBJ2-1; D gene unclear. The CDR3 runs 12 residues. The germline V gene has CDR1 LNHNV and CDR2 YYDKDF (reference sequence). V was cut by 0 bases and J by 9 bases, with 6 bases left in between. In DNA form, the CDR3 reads TGTGCCACCAGCAGAGAGGAGTTTGAGCAGTTCTTC. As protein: CATSREEFEQFF. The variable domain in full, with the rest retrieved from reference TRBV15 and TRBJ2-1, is DAMVIQNPRYQVTQFGKPVTLSCSQTLNHNVMYWYQQKSSQAPKLLFHYYDKDFNNEADTPDNFQSRRPNTSFCFLDIRSPGLGDTAMYLCATSREEFEQFFGPGTRLTVL.

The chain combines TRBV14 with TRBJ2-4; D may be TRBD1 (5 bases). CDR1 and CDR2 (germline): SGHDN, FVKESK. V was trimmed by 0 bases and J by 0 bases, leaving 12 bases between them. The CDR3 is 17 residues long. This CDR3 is CASSQEGVGVAKNIQYF. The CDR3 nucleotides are TGTGCCAGCAGCCAAGAAGGGGTAGGGGTAGCCAAAAACATTCAGTACTTC.

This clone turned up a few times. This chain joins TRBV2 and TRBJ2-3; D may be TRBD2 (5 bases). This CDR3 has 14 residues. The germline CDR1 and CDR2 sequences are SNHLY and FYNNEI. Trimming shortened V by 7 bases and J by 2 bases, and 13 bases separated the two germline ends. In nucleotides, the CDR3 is TGTGCCAGCACCCGGGCGGGTACCACAGATACGCAGTATTTT. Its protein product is CASTRAGTTDTQYF.

CDR3 in amino acids: CASSPTHNSGGNYNEQFF. The CDR3, as DNA: TGTGCCAGCAGCCCGACCCATAATAGCGGGGGAAACTACAATGAGCAGTTCTTC. V usage is TRBV13 and J usage is TRBJ2-1, with 9 bases matching TRBD2. V gave up 5 bases and J gave up 3 bases; unmatched junction bases: 14. Germline CDR1 is PRHDT and CDR2 is FYEKMQ (reference sequence). The CDR3 spans 18 residues. Together with reference TRBV13 and TRBJ2-1, the CDR3 gives the full variable domain: AAGVIQSPRHLIKEKRETATLKCYPIPRHDTVYWYQQGPGQDPQFLISFYEKMQSDKGSIPDRFSAQQFSDYHSELNMSSLELGDSALYFCASSPTHNSGGNYNEQFFGPGTRLTVL.

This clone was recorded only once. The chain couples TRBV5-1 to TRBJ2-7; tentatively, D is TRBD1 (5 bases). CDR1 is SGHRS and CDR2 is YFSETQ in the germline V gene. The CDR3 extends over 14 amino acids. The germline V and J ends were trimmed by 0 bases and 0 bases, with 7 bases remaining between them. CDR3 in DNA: TGCGCCAGCAGCTTGGGGACAACCTCCTACGAGCAGTACTTC. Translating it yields CASSLGTTSYEQYF.

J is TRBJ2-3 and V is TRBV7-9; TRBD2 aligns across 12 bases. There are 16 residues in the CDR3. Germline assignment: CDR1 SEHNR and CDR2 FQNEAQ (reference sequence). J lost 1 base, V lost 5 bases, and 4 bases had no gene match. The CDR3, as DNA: TGTGCCAGCAGCGCTAGCGGGAGGGGTGGCACAGATACGCAGTATTTT. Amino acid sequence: CASSASGRGGTDTQYF.

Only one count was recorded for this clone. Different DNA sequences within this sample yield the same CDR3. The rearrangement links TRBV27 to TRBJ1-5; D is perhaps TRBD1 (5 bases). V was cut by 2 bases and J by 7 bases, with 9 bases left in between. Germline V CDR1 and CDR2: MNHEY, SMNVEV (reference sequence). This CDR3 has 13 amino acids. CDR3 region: CASSLQGSQPQHF. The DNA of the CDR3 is TGTGCCAGCAGTTTACAGGGCAGCCAGCCCCAGCATTTT.

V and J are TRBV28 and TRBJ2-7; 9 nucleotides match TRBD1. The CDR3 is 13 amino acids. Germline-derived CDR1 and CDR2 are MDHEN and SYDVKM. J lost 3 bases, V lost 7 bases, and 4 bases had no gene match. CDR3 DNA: TGTGCCAGCATCGGGACAGGGATCTACGAGCAGTACTTC. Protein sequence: CASIGTGIYEQYF. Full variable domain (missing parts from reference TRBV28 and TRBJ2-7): DVKVTQSSRYLVKRTGEKVFLECVQDMDHENMFWYRQDPGLGLRLIYFSYDVKMKEKGDIPEGYSVSREKKERFSLILESASTNQTSMYLCASIGTGIYEQYFGPGTRLTVT.

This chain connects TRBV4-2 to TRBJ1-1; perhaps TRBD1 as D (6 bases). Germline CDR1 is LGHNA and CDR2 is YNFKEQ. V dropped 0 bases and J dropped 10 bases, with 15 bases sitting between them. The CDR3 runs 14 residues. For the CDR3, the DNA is TGTGCCAGCAGCCAAGATAGGGGGACCCCCGTAGCTTTCTTT. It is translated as CASSQDRGTPVAFF.

CDR3 region: CASSVGRNTEAFF. CDR3 DNA: TGTGCCAGCAGCGTAGGGAGGAACACTGAAGCTTTCTTT. The rearrangement links TRBV9 to TRBJ1-1; D remains ambiguous. V was pared by 0 bases and J by 1 base, with 4 bases between. The germline V gene encodes CDR1 SGDLS and CDR2 YYNGEE. This CDR3 has 13 residues.

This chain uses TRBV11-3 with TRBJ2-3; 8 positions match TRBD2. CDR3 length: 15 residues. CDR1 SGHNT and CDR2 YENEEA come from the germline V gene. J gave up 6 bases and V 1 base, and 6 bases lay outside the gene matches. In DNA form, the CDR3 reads TGTGCCAGCAGCTTAGGCAGCGGGAGATCGGATACGCAGTATTTT. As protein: CASSLGSGRSDTQYF.

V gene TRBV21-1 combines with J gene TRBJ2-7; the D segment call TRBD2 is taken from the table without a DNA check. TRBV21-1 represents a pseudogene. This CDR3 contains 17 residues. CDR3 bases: TGTGCCAGCAGCAAACTGCTAGCGGGACCGCTTTCCTACGAGCAGTACTTC. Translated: CASSKLLAGPLSYEQYF.

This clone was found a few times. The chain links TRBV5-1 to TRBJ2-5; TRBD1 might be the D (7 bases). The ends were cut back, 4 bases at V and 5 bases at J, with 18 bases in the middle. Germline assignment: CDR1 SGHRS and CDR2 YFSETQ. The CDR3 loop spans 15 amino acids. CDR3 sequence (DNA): TGCGCCAGCAGCCCACCGACAGGGAGCGGGGAGACCCAGTACTTC. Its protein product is CASSPPTGSGETQYF.

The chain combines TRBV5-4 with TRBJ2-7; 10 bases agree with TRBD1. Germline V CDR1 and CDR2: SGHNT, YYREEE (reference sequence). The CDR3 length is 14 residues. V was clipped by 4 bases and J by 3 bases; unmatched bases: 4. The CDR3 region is CASSPGQGGYEQYF. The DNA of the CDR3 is TGTGCCAGCAGCCCCGGACAGGGGGGCTACGAGCAGTACTTC.